This TCR beta chain was retrieved from a study of cytomegalovirus exposure and HLA in healthy donors. V was clipped by 4 bases and J by 4 bases, with 17 bases between them. The CDR3 length is 15 residues. CDR1 is SGDLS, CDR2 YYNGEE, per germline. PCR involved 60 Vbeta and 13 Jbeta primers. Assay: immunoSEQ multiplex PCR; the TCRdb copy retains only in-frame clones and omits some. The sample includes about 140,000 clones, over 60% of them seen just once. The source is a male donor in good health and CMV-seropositive. The sample comprised PBMCs. The chain links TRBV9 to TRBJ1-1; no reliable D call. CDR3 bases: TGTGCCAGCAGCCAGAACCTATTGAGAGGCACTGAAGCTTTCTTT. Translated: CASSQNLLRGTEAFF. The whole variable domain, filled in from reference TRBV9 and TRBJ1-1, reads DSGVTQTPKHLITATGQRVTLRCSPRSGDLSVYWYQQSLDQGLQFLIQYYNGEERAKGNILERFSAQQFPDLHSELNLSSLELGDSALYFCASSQNLLRGTEAFFGQGTRLTVV.